This T cell receptor (beta chain) was sequenced for a study of CD8+ T cells in alopecia areata. Sequencing used cDNA as its template, made by extracting RNA and reverse transcribing it. The method was immunoSEQ multiplex PCR; TCRdb's version includes in-frame clones alone and lacks a portion of them. The sample has under 350,000 clones; roughly 60% are singletons. Findings and caveats of the study: Scalp clonality and expanded CD8+ clones among the top 100 fell significantly with tofacitinib. Elevated clonality characterized lesional scalp relative to normal scalp, particularly in alopecia totalis/universalis.

For this clone: Its antigen is as yet unknown.

Treatment denoted: oral pan-JAK inhibitor, 5-10 mg twice daily. Researchers picked out CD4+ and CD8+ T cells from PBMCs by sorting. V was clipped by 2 bases and J by 6 bases; unmatched bases: 12. This CDR3 spans 17 amino acids. Sequenced here: CD4+ T cells sorted from blood, sampled at week 24, from a patient treated with tofacitinib. The chain is built from TRBV23-1 and TRBJ1-5, with 8 bases aligning to TRBD1. TRBV23-1 is an open reading frame, and its role is uncertain. This sequence originates from a human donor with alopecia areata. CDR3 residues: CASSQGPGGRGPQPQHF. CDR3 sequence (DNA): TGCGCCAGCAGTCAAGGACCAGGAGGCAGGGGGCCTCAGCCCCAGCATTTT.